Sequencing of this T cell receptor beta chain was carried out in a study of human T cells and chemical hapten exposure listed by TCRdb under 2021. Broadly, across the study: For sensitization, 2% DPC in acetone was applied to a roughly 2 cm by roughly 2 cm area of upper inner arm skin. Weekly therapeutic DPC doses were additionally applied to the scalp of patients throughout the approximately 25-week study period. Patch testing was done on the upper back using Finn chambers containing 0.01% DPC, and results were scored after 6 days according to International Contact Dermatitis Research Group standards. Alopecia areata with under or over 50% scalp involvement, alopecia totalis and alopecia universalis were represented in the patient cohort, which was mostly female. Libraries were pooled for sequencing, and per-sample TCR yields varied mainly because of small differences in library volumes within the pool. This study followed changes in the peripheral blood TCR repertoire in vivo during primary and secondary sensitization of alopecia patients to the hapten diphenylcyclopropenone (DPC). Blood samples were taken from patients before sensitization (week 0) and at 2, 6 and about 24 weeks after DPC sensitization. Blood for TCR sequencing was provided by twenty-nine alopecia patients at one to four time points (pre-sensitization, 2, 6 and 24 weeks). Each blood RNA sample was used to sequence both TCR alpha and TCR beta chains.

The time point tag for this specimen amounts to: patch test 1, 2 weeks after DPC sensitization. The sample's treatment or condition label, in plain terms: therapeutic diphenylcyclopropenone sensitization with weekly scalp DPC. Total RNA was isolated from unfractionated whole blood collected in Tempus Blood RNA tubes. Blood at each patch-test visit was drawn before the patch test was applied. Eligible patients were aged 18 to 70, diagnosed with alopecia, deemed suitable for DPC therapy, and excluded if pregnant. Library preparation was by RACE. This sample was sequenced with a NextSeq 500. During library preparation, unique molecular identifiers were attached to individual cDNA molecules so that TCRs could be counted in a quantitative, reproducible way. Processing in the source paper ran as follows. The median number of TCRs per sample was approximately 96,000, ranging from about 20,000 to 750,000. The Decombinator software suite was used to annotate V, J and CDR3 in the TCR reads. Every sample was subsampled to the same number of TCRs (28,000) for the PS versus PT1 abundance plots. Expanded TCRs were defined as absent before sensitization and observed at least eight times at the 2-week time point. TCRdb reran the public reads through fastp at Q25 and MiXCR, keeping productive beta chains. Rows are combined by CDR3 protein, so each entry shows the most common genes and DNA. These V and J calls rely on TCRdb rather than the paper's analysis. A total of roughly 50,000 distinct CDR3 sequences appear in this sample, approximately 11% of them only once. The ten largest clones take up under 2% of the sample.

The paper as a whole reports these results and caveats: The number of TCRs above 1 in 1000 frequency did not change with DPC sensitization; there was no evidence of global repertoire structure alterations. After repeated subsampling, the strength of the expansion versus patch-test correlation and the threshold at which it became significant changed. A positive correlation was found between the number of PT1 expanded TCRs and patch test score, with significance reached at thresholds 8, 16 and 32 but not 4. Alopecia, a presumed autoimmune disease, was present in all patients, so the immune response of the patients might differ from that of healthy individuals. Compared with pre-sensitization or healthy control sets, expanded TCRs formed significantly more large CDR3 similarity clusters, which is consistent with antigen-driven responses.

This clonotype was counted between two and nine times. Its antigen has not been determined. Per-nucleotide qualities are absent, and no much larger clonotype sits a single base away. From its cysteine to its phenylalanine, the CDR3 spans 16 amino acids. Only the CDR3 region is kept as DNA, spanning 48 bases read in frame from base 1. Sequences MDHEN (CDR1) and SYDVKM (CDR2) are obtained from the germline V gene. V drops 2 bases and J drops 2 bases, leaving 13 bases in between. Sequencing was performed on whole blood, taken in connection with sensitization to the hapten diphenylcyclopropenone (DPC). This sequence originates from a woman between 35 and 50 years old with alopecia areata. Some clones in this sample may be carry-over from other donors' samples. Recombination linked TRBV28 to TRBJ2-1; the D assignment is uncertain and may be TRBD1 or TRBD2, with 5 bases supporting each. The CDR3 in this case is CASSLGGFDTYNEQFF. The base sequence is TGTGCCAGCAGTTTAGGGGGTTTCGATACCTACAATGAGCAGTTCTTC.